The T cell receptor beta chain described here comes from a study of cytomegalovirus exposure and HLA in healthy donors. For the study at large: One earlier analysis, a look at approximately 190 million T cells, found more than 100 million unique TCR beta sequences.

Germline V lookup: CDR1 SQVTM, CDR2 ANQGSEA. The CDR3 has 15 residues. With 2 bases clipped from V and 8 bases from J, the junction kept 11 bases outside the gene matches. To note about this clone: Its antigen is as yet unknown.

Everyone who donated was a healthy bone marrow donor. Both 60 Vbeta primers and 13 Jbeta primers went into the PCR. Repertoires were generated with immunoSEQ multiplex PCR, while TCRdb's copy carries only in-frame clones and drops some. The sample records 150,000 to 200,000 clones, about 76% being singletons. Whole-study results and caveats: Sequencing artifact likely explains a cluster of highly shared sequence variants.

This chain links TRBV29-1 with TRBJ2-1, with TRBD1 matching 8 bases. The sequencing input was PBMCs. This clonotype was sampled from a woman aged 45-59 years in good health and CMV-seronegative. As DNA, the CDR3 is TGCAGCGTTGAACTTCTTCAGGGGGCCGGGCATGAGCAGTTCTTC. It yields the protein CSVELLQGAGHEQFF.